Presented here are 8 T cell receptor beta chains from one specimen sequenced in a study of cytotoxic CD8 clonotypes in ibrutinib-treated CLL. Profiling relied on immunoSEQ multiplex PCR, and the TCRdb table lists in-frame clones only, not all of them. The sample comprises about 140,000 clones, 80% to 95% of which are singletons, and 10% to 14% rests with the top ten. The source material was PBMCs, sampled after 12 months of ibrutinib treatment. These receptor sequences come from a human donor with chronic lymphocytic leukemia.

The CDR3 coding sequence is TGTGCCAGCAGCGGGCGGAGATCTGGGGCCAACGTCCTGACTTTC. Translated: CASSGRRSGANVLTF. The V and J genes are TRBV5-6 and TRBJ2-6, with D unclear. Germline CDR1 is SGHDT and CDR2 is YYEEEE. The length of the CDR3 is 15 residues. V was clipped by 4 bases and J by 1 base, with 9 bases between them.

The V gene is TRBV27, the J gene TRBJ1-6, with TRBD1 matching 8 bases. This CDR3 spans 16 amino acids. Trimming at V came to 5 bases and at J to 0 bases, leaving 3 bases not matched to a gene. Germline V gene sequence: CDR1 MNHEY, CDR2 SMNVEV (reference sequence). The CDR3 reads CASSPRGRSYNSPLHF. CDR3 coding DNA: TGTGCCAGCAGTCCCAGGGGGCGCTCCTATAATTCACCCCTCCACTTT.

The CDR3 loop reads CASSYGQYSGNTIYF. CDR3 DNA: TGTGCCAGCAGTTACGGGCAGTACTCTGGAAACACCATATATTTT. The gene calls are TRBV6-5 and TRBJ1-3; D not certain. The CDR3 runs to 15 residues. Between the trimmed V and J ends, which lost 2 bases and 0 bases, there was a span of 8 bases. Per germline, CDR1 MNHEY and CDR2 SVGAGI.

The V gene is TRBV19, the J gene TRBJ2-1; possible D gene TRBD2, 6 bases. This CDR3 is 15 amino acids long. Germline V gene data show CDR1 as LNHDA and CDR2 as SQIVND (reference sequence). Trimming left V 5 bases short and J 4 bases short, with 15 bases between. In nucleotides, the CDR3 is TGTGCCAGTAGTCTCGGAGGGCCGGAATACAATGAGCAGTTCTTC. It codes for CASSLGGPEYNEQFF.

The chain employs TRBV28 and TRBJ1-2; the match to TRBD1 covers 7 bases. CDR3 length: 17 residues. The germline CDR1 and CDR2 sequences are MDHEN and SYDVKM. The V gene end was trimmed by 1 base and the J gene end by 3 bases; junction bases not matched to a gene: 11. CDR3: CASSLLGAGDRYYGYTF. CDR3 bases: TGTGCCAGCAGTTTATTAGGGGCGGGGGACAGATACTATGGCTACACCTTC.

V is TRBV18 and J is TRBJ1-1; D uncertain. CDR1 is KGHSH, CDR2 LQKENI, per germline. The CDR3 loop spans 15 amino acids. V lost 6 bases, J lost 0 bases, and 14 bases lay in between. The CDR3 protein is CASSRTPEMNTEAFF. The CDR3 nucleotides read TGTGCCAGCTCGAGAACGCCAGAAATGAACACTGAAGCTTTCTTT. Variable domain in full (rest from reference TRBV18 and TRBJ1-1): NAGVMQNPRHLVRRRGQEARLRCSPMKGHSHVYWYRQLPEEGLKFMVYLQKENIIDESGMPKERFSAEFPKEGPSILRIQQVVRGDSAAYFCASSRTPEMNTEAFFGQGTRLTVV.

The CDR3 DNA reads as TGTGCCAGCAGCGGACGATTCCGGGACAGTCAAGAGACCCAGTACTTC. Its translation is CASSGRFRDSQETQYF. The chain has TRBV11-1 and TRBJ2-5; 7 bases fit TRBD1. This CDR3 comprises 16 residues. V lost 5 bases and J lost 2; bases outside the gene matches: 11. Germline V gene data show CDR1 as SGHAT and CDR2 as FQDESV (reference sequence).

CDR3 nucleotides: TGTGCCAGCAGAGTCGGGCCTCTGAACACTGAAGCTTTCTTT. This translates into CASRVGPLNTEAFF. The chain recombines TRBV7-8 with TRBJ1-1; D gene unclear. The length of the CDR3 is 14 residues. Germline CDR1 reads SGHVS; CDR2 reads FQNEAQ. V shed 6 bases and J shed 0 bases, with 11 bases lying between them.